A single sample is the source of the 30 T cell receptor beta chains below, sequenced in a study of T cells in Graves' hyperthyroidism and ophthalmopathy. Amplified TCR beta CDR3 regions came from RNA transcripts. Researchers ran a first-round RT-PCR on the TCR CDR3 using the HTBI primer set. MiXCR, run by TCRdb on the multiplex PCR reads, gives a single entry per CDR3 protein. Here the sample spans 50,000 to 60,000 distinct CDR3 sequences, around half being singletons. Sequencing was carried out using blood. The origin of the receptors is a woman aged 30 to 39 with Graves' ophthalmopathy.

Concerning this clonotype itself: The CDR3 ends on some other residue instead of the conserved phenylalanine or tryptophan, so this is likely a read error. The DNA is left out, because the CDR3 cannot be placed on it with certainty; the CDR3 is given as TCRdb lists it. The chain employs TRBV10-1 and TRBJ2-2; the DNA was not compared with TRBD2, the D call given in the table. The CDR3 has 9 residues if both end residues are counted. Germline assignment: CDR1 WNHNN and CDR2 SYGVQD (reference sequence). CDR3 sequence reads: CASSDGAGV.

This clonotype has at least ten counts. The J gene is TRBJ1-6, the V gene TRBV14; D ambiguous. Germline V gene data show CDR1 as SGHDN and CDR2 as FVKESK. V was cut by 1 base and J by 9 bases, with 7 bases left in between. CDR3 length equals 13 residues. CDR3 DNA sequence: TGTGCCAGCAGCCAAGTTAGGAGTTCACCCCTCCACTTT. It codes for CASSQVRSSPLHF.

This clonotype was counted many times. The V gene is TRBV11-2, the J gene TRBJ2-7; 12 positions match TRBD1. V was clipped by 6 bases and J by 1 base; unmatched bases: 4. CDR3 length: 15 amino acids. Germline V gene data show CDR1 as SGHAT and CDR2 as FQNNGV. CDR3 region: CASRRGQGASYEQYF. Written as DNA, the CDR3 is TGTGCCAGCAGAAGGGGACAGGGGGCGTCCTACGAGCAGTACTTC.

In regard to this clonotype: The germline gene is not matched at one end of the junction; a read error may be the cause. The rearrangement uses TRBV7-9 and TRBJ2-7, with a tentative D call TRBD1 (6 bases). Germline loops: CDR1 SEHNR, CDR2 FQNEAQ (reference sequence). The CDR3 contains 13 residues. The CDR3 nucleotides are TGTGCCAGCAGCTTAGAACAGGGCCATGAGCGGTACTTC. Residues: CASSLEQGHERYF. Full variable domain (missing parts from reference TRBV7-9 and TRBJ2-7): DTGVSQNPRHKITKRGQNVTFRCDPISEHNRLYWYRQTLGQGPEFLTYFQNEAQLEKSRLLSDRFSAERPKGSFSTLEIQRTEQGDSAMYLCASSLEQGHERYFGPGTRLTVT.

This chain links TRBV2 with TRBJ2-7; 9 bases are a match to TRBD2. The CDR3 length is 9 residues. CDR1 SNHLY and CDR2 FYNNEI come from the germline V gene. Here the CDR3 reads CASNRIAGV. The CDR3 DNA reads as TGTGCCAGCAACCGAATAGCGGGAGTT.

As to this clonotype: A read error may produce the germline difference seen at one junction end. V usage is TRBV9 and J usage is TRBJ1-1; TRBD1 might be the D (6 bases). Germline-derived CDR1 and CDR2 are SGDLS and YYNGEE. The CDR3 has 13 residues. The CDR3: CASGVEGRGEAFF. The CDR3 nucleotides are TGTGCCAGCGGCGTAGAGGGCAGGGGTGAAGCTTTCTTT.

Regarding this clonotype: Mismatch with germline at one junction end may stem from a read error. The V gene is TRBV28, the J gene TRBJ2-1, with D perhaps matching TRBD1 (5 bases). CDR3 length equals 12 residues. The germline V gene encodes CDR1 MDHEN and CDR2 SYDVKM. CDR3 DNA: TGTACCAGCAGATTGGGGCACAATGAGCAGTTCTTC. Its translation is CTSRLGHNEQFF.

Only a few counts were recorded for this clonotype. The chain links TRBV2 to TRBJ1-1; D unresolved. Germline V CDR1 and CDR2: SNHLY, FYNNEI. The CDR3 consists of 17 residues. Trimming left V 1 base short and J 4 bases short, with 19 bases between. The CDR3 DNA reads as TGTGCCAGCAGTGAAGTGCCTAGCGGGAGGGCGGGCACTGAAGCTTTCTTT. Residues: CASSEVPSGRAGTEAFF.

This sequence joins TRBV27 and TRBJ1-1; unclear D gene. V was cut by 1 base and J by 5 bases, with 11 bases left in between. The CDR3 covers 14 residues. The germline V gene has CDR1 MNHEY and CDR2 SMNVEV (reference sequence). The CDR3 protein is CASSLYGEGTEAFF. The DNA for the CDR3 is TGTGCCAGCAGTTTATACGGGGAAGGGACTGAAGCTTTCTTT.

This clonotype was seen ten or more times. The CDR3 here is CASSDLGQGNTIYF. CDR3 coding DNA: TGTGCCAGCAGCGACCTGGGGCAGGGAAACACCATATATTTT. The J gene is TRBJ1-3, the V gene TRBV6-1, with a weak D call TRBD1 (5 bases). The CDR3 length is 14 residues. Germline CDR1 is MNHNS and CDR2 is SASEGT. The V end was cut by 6 bases, the J end by 4 bases, with 13 bases between.

This clonotype occurred many times. The chain uses TRBV19 and TRBJ1-5, with D unclear. CDR1 and CDR2 from the germline V gene are LNHDA and SQIVND (reference sequence). V gave up 3 bases and J gave up 8 bases, with 8 bases separating them. The CDR3 contains 12 residues. The CDR3 coding sequence is TGTGCCAGTAGTATGGGCCGTGAGCCCCAGCATTTT. This sequence encodes CASSMGREPQHF.

The CDR3 DNA follows: TGCAGTGCTTTAAGACTAGCGGGAGGTCCCCTAGATACGCAGTATTTT. Its translation: CSALRLAGGPLDTQYF. This sequence joins TRBV20-1 and TRBJ2-3; 13 nucleotides match TRBD2. The CDR3 loop spans 16 amino acids. V dropped 5 bases and J dropped 5; count of bases not matched to a gene: 10. CDR1 is DFQATT, CDR2 SNEGSKA, per germline (reference sequence).

This clonotype was observed at least ten times. The chain uses TRBV7-3 and TRBJ2-7, with no clear D. V was trimmed by 4 bases and J by 3 bases, leaving 7 bases between them. This CDR3 is built from 12 residues. The germline V gene encodes CDR1 SGHTA and CDR2 FQGTGA. CDR3: CASSSHGYEQYF. The CDR3 DNA is TGTGCCAGCAGCTCCCACGGCTACGAGCAGTACTTC.

The CDR3 sequence: CATIGSTEAFF. The CDR3, as DNA: TGCGCCACGATCGGCAGCACAGAAGCTTTCTTT. The chain employs TRBV10-2 and TRBJ1-1, with D uncertain. This CDR3 spans 11 amino acids. Germline lookup yields CDR1 WSHSY and CDR2 SAAADI. V lost 10 bases and J 8 bases, leaving 14 bases between the germline ends.

Comment on this clonotype: This may come from a read error, since a much larger clone is one base off. The chain is built from TRBV24-1 and TRBJ1-5; D gene uncertain. V lost 6 bases and J 2 bases, leaving 10 bases between the germline ends. Per germline, CDR1 KGHDR and CDR2 SFDVKD. The length of the CDR3 is 14 residues. The CDR3 region is CATSLQRGNQPQHF. The CDR3, as DNA: TGTGCCACCAGTTTACAGCGTGGCAATCAGCCCCAGCATTTT.

The rearrangement uses TRBV20-1 and TRBJ2-1, with 10 bases identical to TRBD2. The CDR3 loop spans 17 amino acids. The germline gives CDR1 DFQATT, CDR2 SNEGSKA (reference sequence). V was pared by 0 bases and J by 0 bases, with 5 bases of the junction left unmatched. The CDR3 loop reads CSARESGRAFSYNEQFF. The CDR3 region has the DNA TGCAGTGCTAGAGAAAGCGGGAGGGCCTTCTCCTACAATGAGCAGTTCTTC.

This clonotype was observed at least ten times. V is TRBV5-5 and J is TRBJ1-1; D is unresolved. Germline CDR1 is SGHKS and CDR2 is YYEKEE (reference sequence). CDR3 length: 13 residues. V shed 0 bases and J shed 11 bases, with 14 bases lying between them. The CDR3 protein is CASSLGVGVRAFF. CDR3 in DNA: TGTGCCAGCAGCTTGGGGGTGGGAGTTCGGGCTTTCTTT.

Regarding this clonotype: Sequence at one end of the junction differs from germline and may be a read error. The gene calls are TRBV9 and TRBJ2-1; 10 positions match TRBD1. The CDR3 runs to 15 residues. Germline lookup yields CDR1 SGDLS and CDR2 YYNGEE. The CDR3 protein is CASSASTGGFGEQHF. As DNA, the CDR3 is TGTGCCAGCAGCGCCTCGACAGGGGGCTTCGGTGAGCAGCACTTC.

The rearrangement uses TRBV20-1 and TRBJ1-3, with D maybe TRBD1 (5 bases). Deletions cut 3 bases from V and 5 bases from J, with 14 bases between. Germline V CDR1 and CDR2: DFQATT, SNEGSKA (reference sequence). The CDR3 runs 14 residues. As DNA, the CDR3 is TGCAGTGCTAGTCTGCGGCAGGGAAGAAACACCATATATTTT. The encoded protein is CSASLRQGRNTIYF.

On this clonotype itself: A junction boundary mismatches the germline segment, possibly from a read error. The rearrangement uses TRBV19 and TRBJ1-5, with D perhaps matching TRBD1 (5 bases). The CDR3 consists of 16 residues. CDR1 is LNHDA, CDR2 SQIVND, per germline (reference sequence). The CDR3 DNA reads TGTGCCGGTAGCTTGATACTTGCAGGGCCGAATCAGCCCCAGCATTTT. Translation gives CAGSLILAGPNQPQHF.

This clonotype was observed at least ten times. The CDR3 sequence: CASSMGGGQQVNQPQHF. The CDR3, as DNA: TGTGCCAGTAGTATGGGGGGGGGGCAACAGGTCAATCAGCCCCAGCATTTT. The chain is built from TRBV19 and TRBJ1-5; tentatively, D is TRBD1 (6 bases). This CDR3 spans 17 amino acids. In germline, CDR1 is LNHDA, CDR2 SQIVND (reference sequence). Trimming left V 3 bases short and J 3 bases short, with 18 bases between.

This clonotype was seen ten or more times. V gene TRBV27 combines with J gene TRBJ1-3, with unresolved D. The germline gives CDR1 MNHEY, CDR2 SMNVEV (reference sequence). This CDR3 is 15 amino acids long. The V end lost 0 bases, the J end lost 7 bases, and 13 bases lay between the germline ends. The CDR3 DNA reads as TGTGCCAGCAGTTTATCTTCTCCAGTTGGGAACACCATATATTTT. Protein sequence: CASSLSSPVGNTIYF.

In the case of this clonotype: Since no conserved phenylalanine or tryptophan closes the CDR3, a read error is the likely cause. This chain connects TRBV2 to TRBJ2-5; D is perhaps TRBD1 or TRBD2 (5 bases each). The CDR3 loop spans 12 amino acids. Deletions cut 4 bases from V and 5 bases from J, with 8 bases between. Per germline, CDR1 SNHLY and CDR2 FYNNEI. The CDR3 sequence: CASSGGKETQYC. The CDR3 DNA reads TGTGCCAGCAGTGGGGGGAAGGAGACCCAGTACTGC.

This clonotype came up many times. The V and J genes are TRBV12-3 or TRBV12-4 and TRBJ1-5; D possibly corresponds to TRBD1 (5 bases). This CDR3 has 15 amino acids. V was pared by 5 bases and J by 0 bases, with 11 bases between. The CDR3 is CASSGTVHSNQPQHF. For the CDR3, the DNA is TGTGCCAGCAGTGGGACGGTTCATAGCAATCAGCCCCAGCATTTT.

The V and J genes are TRBV20-1 and TRBJ1-5, with D unresolved. Germline V gene data show CDR1 as DFQATT and CDR2 as SNEGSKA (reference sequence). Trimming removed 3 bases at V and 9 bases at J, with 6 bases between. The CDR3 is made up of 10 amino acids. The CDR3 DNA reads TGCAGTGCTAGGGGTGGGCCCCAGCATTTT. This sequence encodes CSARGGPQHF.

This clonotype was recorded at least ten times. The V gene is TRBV6-7, the J gene TRBJ2-1; D assignment may be TRBD1 or TRBD2 (5 bases each). TRBV6-7 carries the ORF label, with uncertain function. Trimming shortened V by 6 bases and J by 5 bases, and 14 bases separated the two germline ends. There are 14 residues in the CDR3. The CDR3 DNA reads TGTGCCAGCAGAGACGGGACCGAAGACAATGAGCAGTTCTTC. Amino acid sequence: CASRDGTEDNEQFF.

Regarding this clonotype: Possible read error: a much larger clone is one base away. This rearrangement joins TRBV7-2 to TRBJ2-7, with D maybe TRBD2 (7 bases). Trimming removed 5 bases at V and 2 bases at J, with 16 bases between. Germline V CDR1 and CDR2: SGHTA, FQGNSA. The CDR3 spans 15 residues. CDR3 DNA sequence: TGTGCCAGCAGCCAAGGGGGGGCGAGGGCCTACGAGCAGTACTTC. Residues: CASSQGGARAYEQYF. The complete variable domain, with remaining parts taken from reference TRBV7-2 and TRBJ2-7, reads GAGVSQSPSNKVTEKGKDVELRCDPISGHTALYWYRQSLGQGLEFLIYFQGNSAPDKSGLPSDRFSAERTGGSVSTLTIQRTQQEDSAVYLCASSQGGARAYEQYFGPGTRLTVT.

In this sample, this clonotype turned up many times. The V gene is TRBV5-1, the J gene TRBJ1-3; a possible D gene is TRBD1 (6 bases). Trimming stripped 4 bases from V and 2 bases from J, with 10 bases between. There are 14 residues in the CDR3. CDR1 is SGHRS and CDR2 is YFSETQ in the germline V gene. CDR3 residues: CASSPTGTGNTIYF. CDR3 DNA sequence: TGCGCCAGCAGCCCGACAGGAACTGGAAACACCATATATTTT.

The gene calls are TRBV2 and TRBJ2-2; 8 bases fit TRBD1. CDR1 is SNHLY and CDR2 is FYNNEI in the germline V gene. V lost 7 bases and J lost 3; bases outside the gene matches: 7. The CDR3 runs to 15 residues. DNA for the CDR3: TGTGCCAGCAAAAGAAAGACAGGGGACACCGGGGAGCTGTTTTTT. The encoded protein is CASKRKTGDTGELFF.

This clonotype has ten or more counts. The chain joins TRBV4-1 to TRBJ2-7; TRBD2 matches 10 bases. V was clipped by 1 base and J by 4 bases; unmatched bases: 4. Germline V CDR1 and CDR2: MGHRA, YSYEKL. This CDR3 is built from 15 residues. CDR3 loop: CASSQAAGGLYEQYF. CDR3 nucleotides: TGCGCCAGCAGCCAAGCAGCGGGAGGGTTGTACGAGCAGTACTTC.